Below, 14 T cell receptor beta chains from the same sample are listed, as sequenced in a study of T cells in Graves' hyperthyroidism and ophthalmopathy. Amplification yielded TCR beta CDR3 regions, with RNA transcripts as the source. The HTBI primer set was used in a first-round RT-PCR of the TCR CDR3. One entry per CDR3 protein, called by TCRdb with MiXCR from the multiplex PCR reads. The data contain some 600,000 distinct CDR3 sequences, over 11% of them seen just once; the ten biggest clones take up more than 5%. Sequencing input: blood. Receptor source: a woman in her 30s with Graves' hyperthyroidism that later progressed to Graves' ophthalmopathy.

The genes are TRBV6-5 and TRBJ2-1; perhaps TRBD1 as D (5 bases). The V end lost 2 bases, the J end lost 8 bases, and 13 bases lay between the germline ends. CDR1 and CDR2 from the germline V gene are MNHEY and SVGAGI. This CDR3 contains 14 residues. The CDR3 protein is CASSYAGMGYEQFF. CDR3 DNA sequence: TGTGCCAGCAGTTACGCAGGGATGGGCTATGAGCAGTTCTTC.

The table lists this clonotype with many counts. The CDR3 nucleotides are TGTGCCAGCAGCTTCAGCTTGGACACTGAAGCTTTCTTT. This translates into CASSFSLDTEAFF. The V and J genes are TRBV11-2 and TRBJ1-1; D is unclear. The CDR3 consists of 13 residues. The V gene lost 3 bases and the J gene lost 3 bases, with 8 bases spanning the gap. The germline CDR1 and CDR2 sequences are SGHAT and FQNNGV.

In its sample, this clonotype was seen many times. Here the CDR3 DNA reads TGTGCCACCAGGAGACTAGCGGGAGAATCCGGGGAGCTGTTTTTT. The encoded protein is CATRRLAGESGELFF. The chain joins TRBV24-1 to TRBJ2-2; 12 bases agree with TRBD2. CDR3 length equals 15 residues. V lost 7 bases and J lost 6; bases outside the gene matches: 5. Germline values: CDR1 KGHDR, CDR2 SFDVKD.

This clonotype has more than one count but fewer than ten. V gene TRBV3-1 combines with J gene TRBJ1-2; no clear D gene. The CDR3 runs to 14 residues. With 4 bases removed from V and 8 bases from J, the gap between germline ends came to 17 bases. Germline CDR1 and CDR2: LGHDT and YNNKEL (reference sequence). This CDR3 reads CASSPQGGRYGYTF. As DNA, the CDR3 is TGTGCCAGCAGCCCACAAGGAGGACGATACGGCTACACCTTC.

This clonotype was seen at least ten times. This chain joins TRBV19 and TRBJ1-1; perhaps TRBD1 as D (5 bases). With 5 bases removed from V and 1 base from J, the gap between germline ends came to 8 bases. Per the germline V gene, CDR1 is LNHDA and CDR2 is SQIVND (reference sequence). The CDR3 sequence is 13 residues long. CDR3 loop: CASSAGRNTEAFF. CDR3 DNA: TGTGCCAGTAGTGCGGGACGGAACACTGAAGCTTTCTTT.

This clonotype was recorded many times. The V gene is TRBV12-3 or TRBV12-4, the J gene TRBJ1-1; no firm D call. The V end was cut by 6 bases, the J end by 5 bases, with 13 bases between. This CDR3 has 13 residues. CDR3 DNA sequence: TGTGCCAGCAGGCCCCCCGGGAGGACTGAAGCTTTCTTT. Its protein is CASRPPGRTEAFF.

The genes are TRBV28 and TRBJ2-1, with a possible D match to TRBD2 (6 bases). The CDR3 has 16 amino acids. Germline values: CDR1 MDHEN, CDR2 SYDVKM. The ends were cut back, 5 bases at V and 4 bases at J, with 18 bases in the middle. DNA for the CDR3: TGTGCCAGCAGTCCCCCAGGGAGGCAGCTATACAATGAGCAGTTCTTC. This sequence encodes CASSPPGRQLYNEQFF.

This clonotype was detected only a few times. J is TRBJ2-5 and V is TRBV6-1; D is unclear. Germline V gene lookup returns CDR1 MNHNS and CDR2 SASEGT. V shed 3 bases and J shed 4 bases, with 9 bases lying between them. The CDR3 sequence is 13 residues long. In DNA, the CDR3 is TGTGCCAGCAGTGATAGTCTCGGAGAGACCCAGTACTTC. Protein sequence: CASSDSLGETQYF.

This clonotype appeared a few times. The rearrangement joins TRBV5-8 to TRBJ1-5; TRBD1 agrees at 8 bases. CDR3 length: 15 residues. CDR1 and CDR2 from the germline V gene are SGHTS and YDEGEE. V shed 4 bases and J 6 bases; nucleotides not matched to a gene: 9. The CDR3 loop reads CASSAGQGPAQPQHF. The CDR3 DNA follows: TGTGCCAGCAGCGCTGGACAGGGCCCAGCTCAGCCCCAGCATTTT.

About this clonotype: Germline and junction disagree at one end, which may indicate a read error. The chain employs TRBV11-2 and TRBJ2-7; D remains ambiguous. Germline V gene sequence: CDR1 SGHAT, CDR2 FQNNGV. This CDR3 comprises 13 residues. The CDR3: CASSFSYTYGQYF. DNA of the CDR3: TGTGCCAGCAGCTTCTCGTACACCTACGGGCAGTACTTC.

J is TRBJ1-5 and V is TRBV19, with D possibly matching TRBD1 (5 bases). Per germline, CDR1 LNHDA and CDR2 SQIVND (reference sequence). Trimming left V 2 bases short and J 7 bases short, with 18 bases between. CDR3 size: 16 residues. CDR3 sequence (DNA): TGTGCCAGTAGTATATCCGACAGTTTCGGGAGCCAGCCCCAGCATTTT. Protein product: CASSISDSFGSQPQHF.

As for this clonotype: Since a much larger clone is just one base distant, this may be a read error. The V and J genes are TRBV5-4 and TRBJ2-5; a weak D match, TRBD2 (5 bases). This CDR3 is 16 amino acids long. The V gene lost 4 bases and the J gene lost 5 bases, with 21 bases spanning the gap. Looked up from germline, CDR1 is SGHNT and CDR2 is YYREEE (reference sequence). The CDR3 loop reads CASSPGSRGSLETQYF. CDR3 in DNA: TGTGCCAGCAGCCCGGGGAGCCGGGGATCCTTGGAGACCCAGTACTTC.

The V and J genes are TRBV5-1 and TRBJ2-6; D perhaps matches TRBD1 (6 bases). The CDR3 is made up of 18 amino acids. The germline V gene encodes CDR1 SGHRS and CDR2 YFSETQ. Trimming removed 6 bases at V and 0 bases at J, with 19 bases between. CDR3 amino acids: CASILLGAAFSGANVLTF. DNA of the CDR3: TGCGCCAGCATACTTTTGGGGGCAGCCTTCTCTGGGGCCAACGTCCTGACTTTC.

This clonotype was detected ten times or more. The chain couples TRBV7-9 to TRBJ2-1, with TRBD2 matching 8 bases. Germline loops: CDR1 SEHNR, CDR2 FQNEAQ (reference sequence). V gave up 3 bases and J gave up 8 bases; unmatched junction bases: 6. The CDR3 runs 14 residues. CDR3 coding DNA: TGTGCCAGCAGCTTTGGCGGGAGGATCGATGAGCAGTTCTTC. Amino acid sequence: CASSFGGRIDEQFF.